This T cell receptor (beta chain) is from a study of T cell repertoires in cytomegalovirus infection. The CDR3 consists of 16 residues. V lost 1 base to trimming and J lost 2 bases; unmatched junction nucleotides: 3. CDR1 is SGHTA, CDR2 FQGTGA, per germline. Comments on this clonotype: Its antigen is as yet unknown.

From the reads, TCRdb called clonotypes with MiXCR, one entry per CDR3 protein. The sample gives around 300,000 distinct CDR3 sequences, 20% to 30% of which show up once; about 14% is in the top ten. The chain is built from TRBV7-3 and TRBJ2-5; the match to TRBD2 covers 11 bases. Material: cultured PBMCs, obtained from culture after CMV antigen stimulation. The sequence was obtained from a human donor in good health (CMV status not recorded). Some clones in this sample may be carry-over from other donors' samples. CDR3 loop: CASSLRGLAVQETQYF. In nucleotides, the CDR3 is TGTGCCAGCAGCTTAAGGGGACTAGCGGTTCAAGAGACCCAGTACTTC.